This T cell receptor beta chain comes out of a study of blood T cell repertoires in COVID-19. Across the study: The cDNA or gDNA used as material had been derived from T cells, B-cell-depleted T cells, or PBMCs.

Trimming cost V 3 bases and J 5 bases, with 8 bases left between them. This CDR3 is 12 amino acids long. In the original workflow: Reference gene primers were amplified, and this amplification served to estimate nucleated cell counts. Some clones are missing from TCRdb's copy, which holds only in-frame ones; the method was immunoSEQ multiplex PCR. Clonal size and the V and J genes are those of that table, whereas D and trimming came from the DNA. The sample gives more than 150,000 clones, about 88% of which show up once; around an eighth is in the top ten. This clone was counted a few times. The gene calls are TRBV12-3 or TRBV12-4 and TRBJ2-7; D is unresolved. The sequenced material came from peripheral blood. The source of this sequence is a man younger than 45 with active or convalescent COVID-19. The CDR3 loop reads CASSFSGHEQYF. For the CDR3, the DNA is TGTGCCAGCAGTTTCTCGGGTCACGAGCAGTACTTC.